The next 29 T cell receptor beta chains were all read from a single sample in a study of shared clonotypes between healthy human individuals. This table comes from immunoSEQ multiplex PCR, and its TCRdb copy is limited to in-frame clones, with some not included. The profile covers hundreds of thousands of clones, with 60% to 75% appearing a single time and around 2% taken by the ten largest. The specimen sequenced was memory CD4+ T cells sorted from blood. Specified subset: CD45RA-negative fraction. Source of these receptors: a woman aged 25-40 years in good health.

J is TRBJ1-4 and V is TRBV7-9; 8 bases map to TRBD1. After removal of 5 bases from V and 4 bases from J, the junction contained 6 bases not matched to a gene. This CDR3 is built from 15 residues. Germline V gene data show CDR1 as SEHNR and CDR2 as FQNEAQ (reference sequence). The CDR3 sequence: CASSAGTGINEKLFF. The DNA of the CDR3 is TGTGCCAGCAGCGCCGGGACAGGCATTAATGAAAAACTGTTTTTT.

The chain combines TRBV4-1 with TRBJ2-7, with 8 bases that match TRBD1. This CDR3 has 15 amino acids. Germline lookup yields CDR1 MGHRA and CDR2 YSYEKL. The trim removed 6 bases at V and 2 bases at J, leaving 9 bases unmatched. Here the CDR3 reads CASRAPGQATYEQYF. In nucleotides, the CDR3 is TGCGCCAGCAGGGCTCCGGGACAGGCAACCTACGAGCAGTACTTC.

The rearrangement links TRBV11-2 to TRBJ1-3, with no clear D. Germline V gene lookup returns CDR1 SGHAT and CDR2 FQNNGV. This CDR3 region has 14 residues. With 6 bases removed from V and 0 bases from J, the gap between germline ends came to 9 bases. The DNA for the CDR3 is TGTGCCAGCAGTTTCCTAAGCTCTGGAAACACCATATATTTT. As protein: CASSFLSSGNTIYF.

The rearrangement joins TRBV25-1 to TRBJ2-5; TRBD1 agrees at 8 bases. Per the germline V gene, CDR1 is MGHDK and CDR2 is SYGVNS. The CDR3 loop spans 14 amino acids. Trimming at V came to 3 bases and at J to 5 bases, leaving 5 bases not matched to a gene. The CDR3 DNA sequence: TGTGCCAGCAGTGAGGACAGGGAATTTGAGACCCAGTACTTC. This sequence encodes CASSEDREFETQYF.

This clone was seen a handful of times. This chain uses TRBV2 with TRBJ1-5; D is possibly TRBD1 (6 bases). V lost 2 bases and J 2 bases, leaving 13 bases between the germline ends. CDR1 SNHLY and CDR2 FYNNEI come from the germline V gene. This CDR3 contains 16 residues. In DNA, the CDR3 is TGTGCCAGCAGTGAATGGGGGGGCGCGGGCAATCAGCCCCAGCATTTT. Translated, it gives CASSEWGGAGNQPQHF.

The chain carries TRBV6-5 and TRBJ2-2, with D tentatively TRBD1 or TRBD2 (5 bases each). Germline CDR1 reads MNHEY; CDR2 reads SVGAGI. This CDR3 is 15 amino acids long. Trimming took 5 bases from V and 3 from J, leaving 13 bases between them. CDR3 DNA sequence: TGTGCCAGCAGTCCCCCCGGGACGGACACCGGGGAGCTGTTTTTT. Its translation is CASSPPGTDTGELFF.

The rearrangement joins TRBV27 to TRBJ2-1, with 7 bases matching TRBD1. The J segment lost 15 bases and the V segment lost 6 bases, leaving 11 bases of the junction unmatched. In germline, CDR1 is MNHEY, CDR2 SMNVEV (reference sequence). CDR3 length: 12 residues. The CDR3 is CASRILTGSLFF. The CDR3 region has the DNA TGTGCCAGCAGGATCCTGACAGGGAGCTTGTTCTTC.

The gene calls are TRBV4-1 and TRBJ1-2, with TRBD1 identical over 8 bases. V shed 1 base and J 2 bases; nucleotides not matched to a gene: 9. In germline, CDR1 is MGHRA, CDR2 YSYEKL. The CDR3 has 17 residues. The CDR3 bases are TGCGCCAGCAGCCAAGCCCCCCAGGGGGCCCTCAACTATGGCTACACCTTC. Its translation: CASSQAPQGALNYGYTF.

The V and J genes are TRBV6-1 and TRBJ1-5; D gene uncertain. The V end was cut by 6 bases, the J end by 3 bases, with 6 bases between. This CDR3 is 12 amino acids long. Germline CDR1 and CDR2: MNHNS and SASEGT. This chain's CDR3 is CASRPNNQPQHF. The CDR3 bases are TGTGCCAGCAGGCCAAACAATCAGCCCCAGCATTTT.

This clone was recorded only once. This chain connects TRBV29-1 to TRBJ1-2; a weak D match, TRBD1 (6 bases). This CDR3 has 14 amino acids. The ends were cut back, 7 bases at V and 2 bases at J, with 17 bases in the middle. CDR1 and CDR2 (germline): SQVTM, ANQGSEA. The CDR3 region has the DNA TGCAGCGGGAGGGTACAGGGTATGAACTATGGCTACACCTTC. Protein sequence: CSGRVQGMNYGYTF.

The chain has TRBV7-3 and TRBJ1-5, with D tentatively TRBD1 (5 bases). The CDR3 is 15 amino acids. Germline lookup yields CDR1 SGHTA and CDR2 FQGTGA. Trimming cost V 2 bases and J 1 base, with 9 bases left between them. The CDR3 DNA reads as TGTGCCAGCAGCTTAGGGGCAGCAAGCAATCAGCCCCAGCATTTT. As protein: CASSLGAASNQPQHF.

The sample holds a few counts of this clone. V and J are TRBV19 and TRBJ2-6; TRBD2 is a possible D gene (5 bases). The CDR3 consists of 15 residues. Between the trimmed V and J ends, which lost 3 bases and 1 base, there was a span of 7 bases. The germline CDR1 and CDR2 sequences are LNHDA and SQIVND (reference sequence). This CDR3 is CASSIRGSGANVLTF. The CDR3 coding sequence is TGTGCCAGTAGTATCCGGGGATCTGGGGCCAACGTCCTGACTTTC.

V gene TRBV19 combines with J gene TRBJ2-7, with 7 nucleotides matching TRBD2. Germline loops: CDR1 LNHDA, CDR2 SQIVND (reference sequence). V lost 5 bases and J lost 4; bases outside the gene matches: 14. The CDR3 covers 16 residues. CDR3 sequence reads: CASSLKGTTTTYEQYF. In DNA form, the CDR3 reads TGTGCCAGTAGTTTAAAAGGGACTACAACTACTTACGAGCAGTACTTC.

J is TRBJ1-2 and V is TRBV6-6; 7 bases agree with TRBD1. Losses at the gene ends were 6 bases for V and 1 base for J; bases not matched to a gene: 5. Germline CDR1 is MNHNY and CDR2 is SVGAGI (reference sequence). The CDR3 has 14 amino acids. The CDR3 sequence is CASSRTGVNYGYTF. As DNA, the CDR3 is TGTGCCAGCAGCCGGACAGGCGTTAACTATGGCTACACCTTC.

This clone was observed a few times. The CDR3 reads CSGVGTGTDAYGYTF. CDR3 coding DNA: TGCAGCGGGGTCGGAACCGGGACAGACGCCTATGGCTACACCTTC. The chain is built from TRBV29-1 and TRBJ1-2; 7 bases align to TRBD1. CDR1 and CDR2 (germline): SQVTM, ANQGSEA. The J segment lost 4 bases and the V segment lost 7 bases, leaving 15 bases of the junction unmatched. CDR3 length: 15 amino acids.

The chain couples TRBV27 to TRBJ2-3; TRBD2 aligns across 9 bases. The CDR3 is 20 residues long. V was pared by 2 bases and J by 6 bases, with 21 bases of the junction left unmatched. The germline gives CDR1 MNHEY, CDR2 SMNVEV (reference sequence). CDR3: CASSLVPPGQMLAGRDTQYF. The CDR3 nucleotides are TGTGCCAGCAGTTTAGTACCTCCGGGACAGATGCTAGCGGGAAGGGATACGCAGTATTTT.

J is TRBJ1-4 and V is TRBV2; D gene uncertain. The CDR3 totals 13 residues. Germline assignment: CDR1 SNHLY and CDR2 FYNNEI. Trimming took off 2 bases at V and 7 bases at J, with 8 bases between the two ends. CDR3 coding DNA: TGTGCCAGCAGTGAAAGCTGGGCTGAAAAACTGTTTTTT. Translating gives CASSESWAEKLFF.

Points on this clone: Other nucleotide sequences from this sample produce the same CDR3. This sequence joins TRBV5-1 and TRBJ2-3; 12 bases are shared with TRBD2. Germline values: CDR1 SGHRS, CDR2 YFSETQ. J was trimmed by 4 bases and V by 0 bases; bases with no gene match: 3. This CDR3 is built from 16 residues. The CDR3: CASSLVLAGGPDTQYF. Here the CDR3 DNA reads TGCGCCAGCAGCTTGGTTCTAGCGGGAGGGCCAGATACGCAGTATTTT.

CDR3 coding DNA: TGTGCCAGCAGTCAGACAGGGGGGTCTGGAAACACCATATATTTT. It specifies CASSQTGGSGNTIYF. The chain is built from TRBV28 and TRBJ1-3; 9 bases align to TRBD1. Germline lookup yields CDR1 MDHEN and CDR2 SYDVKM. Germline trimming cut 5 bases from V and 1 base from J; bases unmatched to any gene: 3. The CDR3 has 15 amino acids.

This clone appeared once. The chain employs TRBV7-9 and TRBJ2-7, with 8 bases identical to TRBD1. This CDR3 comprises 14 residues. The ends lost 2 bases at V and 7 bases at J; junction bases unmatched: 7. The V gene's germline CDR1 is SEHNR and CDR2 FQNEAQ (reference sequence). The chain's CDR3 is CASSLQGALGEQYF. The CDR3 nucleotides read TGTGCCAGCAGCTTACAGGGGGCCTTGGGAGAGCAGTACTTC.

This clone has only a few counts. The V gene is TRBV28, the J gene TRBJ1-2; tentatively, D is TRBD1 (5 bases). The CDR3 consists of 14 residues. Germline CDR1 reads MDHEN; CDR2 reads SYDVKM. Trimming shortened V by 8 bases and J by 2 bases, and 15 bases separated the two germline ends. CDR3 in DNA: TGTGCCAGCCACCACGGGGCAGGGAACTATGGCTACACCTTC. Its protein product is CASHHGAGNYGYTF.

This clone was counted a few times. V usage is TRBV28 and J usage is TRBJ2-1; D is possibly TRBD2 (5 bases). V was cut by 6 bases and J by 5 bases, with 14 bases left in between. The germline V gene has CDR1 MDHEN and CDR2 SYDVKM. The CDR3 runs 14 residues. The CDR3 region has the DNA TGTGCCAGCAGGGTGGGAGTAAACGACAATGAGCAGTTCTTC. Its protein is CASRVGVNDNEQFF.

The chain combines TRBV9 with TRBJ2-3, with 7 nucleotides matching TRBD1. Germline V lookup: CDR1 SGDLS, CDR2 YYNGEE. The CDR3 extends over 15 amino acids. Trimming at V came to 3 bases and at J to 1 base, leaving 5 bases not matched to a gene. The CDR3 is CASSAYRGGTDTQYF. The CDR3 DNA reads TGTGCCAGCAGCGCGTACAGGGGCGGCACAGATACGCAGTATTTT.

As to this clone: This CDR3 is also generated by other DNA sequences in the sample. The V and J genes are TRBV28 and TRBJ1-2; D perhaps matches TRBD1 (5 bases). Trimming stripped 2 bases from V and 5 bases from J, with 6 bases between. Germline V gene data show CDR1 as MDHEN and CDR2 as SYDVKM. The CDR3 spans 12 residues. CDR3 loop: CASSLGGYGYTF. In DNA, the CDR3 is TGTGCCAGCAGTTTAGGGGGATATGGCTACACCTTC.

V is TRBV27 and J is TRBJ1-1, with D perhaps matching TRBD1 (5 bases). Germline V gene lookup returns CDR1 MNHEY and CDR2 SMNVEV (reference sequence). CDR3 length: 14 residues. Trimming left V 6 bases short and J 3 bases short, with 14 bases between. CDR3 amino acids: CASSRQSWDTEAFF. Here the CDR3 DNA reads TGTGCCAGCAGCCGACAGTCTTGGGACACTGAAGCTTTCTTT.

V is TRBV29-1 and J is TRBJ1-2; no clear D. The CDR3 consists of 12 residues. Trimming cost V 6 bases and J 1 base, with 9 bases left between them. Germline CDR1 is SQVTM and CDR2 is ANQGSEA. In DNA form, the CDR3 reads TGCAGCGTAGCAGAGGATAACTATGGCTACACCTTC. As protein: CSVAEDNYGYTF.

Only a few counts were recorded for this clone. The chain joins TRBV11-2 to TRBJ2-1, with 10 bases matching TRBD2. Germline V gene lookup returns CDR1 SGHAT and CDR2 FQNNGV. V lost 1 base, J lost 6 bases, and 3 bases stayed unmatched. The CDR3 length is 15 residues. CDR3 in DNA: TGTGCCAGCAGCTTAGTACTAGCGGGAACCAATGAGCAGTTCTTC. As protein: CASSLVLAGTNEQFF.

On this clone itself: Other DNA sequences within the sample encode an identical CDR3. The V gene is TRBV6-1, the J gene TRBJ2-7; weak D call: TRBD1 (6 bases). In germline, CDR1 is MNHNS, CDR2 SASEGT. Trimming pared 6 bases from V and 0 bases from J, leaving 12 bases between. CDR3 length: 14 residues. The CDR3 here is CASSADRISYEQYF. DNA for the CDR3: TGTGCCAGCAGCGCCGACAGGATCTCCTACGAGCAGTACTTC.

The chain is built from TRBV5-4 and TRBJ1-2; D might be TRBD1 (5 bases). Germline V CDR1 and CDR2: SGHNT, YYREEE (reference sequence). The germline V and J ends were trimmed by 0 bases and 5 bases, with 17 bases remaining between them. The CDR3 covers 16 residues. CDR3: CASSLGGTLEAYGYTF. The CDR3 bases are TGTGCCAGCAGCTTGGGCGGGACCCTGGAGGCGTATGGCTACACCTTC.